Shown below are 32 T cell receptor beta chains from a single sample sequenced in a study of a mutant IDH1 vaccine in newly diagnosed glioma. Repertoires were generated with immunoSEQ multiplex PCR, while TCRdb's copy carries only in-frame clones and drops some. The sample includes roughly 38,000 clones, roughly 89% seen only once; the top ten take roughly 18%. Time point: baseline, week 1 (first vaccination visit). As to treatment: pre-vaccination baseline after standard-of-care therapy. Sequenced here: PBMCs, sampled from a glioma patient treated with radiotherapy, temozolomide or both. These receptors were obtained from a man in his late teens or twenties with glioma.

V usage is TRBV29-1 and J usage is TRBJ2-7; perhaps TRBD1 as D (5 bases). The V and J ends lost 4 bases and 3 bases respectively, with 7 bases between them. The length of the CDR3 is 11 residues. The germline gives CDR1 SQVTM, CDR2 ANQGSEA. CDR3 sequence (DNA): TGCAGCGTTGTCACAGGCTACGAGCAGTACTTC. Protein product: CSVVTGYEQYF.

The chain combines TRBV5-6 with TRBJ2-7; D possibly corresponds to TRBD2 (6 bases). The germline gives CDR1 SGHDT, CDR2 YYEEEE. This CDR3 comprises 13 residues. V was clipped by 4 bases and J by 2 bases, with 10 bases between them. As DNA, the CDR3 is TGTGCCAGCAGCCCGGGACTCCCCTACGAGCAGTACTTC. It codes for CASSPGLPYEQYF.

This chain uses TRBV6-6 with TRBJ1-2, with TRBD1 matching 8 bases. The CDR3 totals 16 residues. V gave up 5 bases and J gave up 4 bases; unmatched junction bases: 12. The germline gives CDR1 MNHNY, CDR2 SVGAGI (reference sequence). CDR3 sequence (DNA): TGTGCCAGCAGTGACTTACTTAGGACAGGGATCTATGGCTACACCTTC. Translating it yields CASSDLLRTGIYGYTF.

The chain is built from TRBV6-4 and TRBJ2-1, with 7 bases identical to TRBD2. This CDR3 spans 16 amino acids. Germline V gene data show CDR1 as MRHNA and CDR2 as SNTAGT. Trimming at V came to 1 base and at J to 1 base, leaving 4 bases not matched to a gene. The CDR3 nucleotides read TGTGCCAGCAGTGACTTGGCTAGCGGTTCCTACAATGAGCAGTTCTTC. The encoded protein is CASSDLASGSYNEQFF.

This chain uses TRBV6-1 with TRBJ1-1, with 8 bases that match TRBD1. Germline V gene lookup returns CDR1 MNHNS and CDR2 SASEGT. J was trimmed by 1 base and V by 4 bases; bases with no gene match: 5. The CDR3 totals 15 residues. The CDR3 sequence: CASSAQGAGNTEAFF. The CDR3 nucleotides read TGTGCCAGCAGTGCGCAGGGGGCCGGGAACACTGAAGCTTTCTTT.

The chain couples TRBV7-2 to TRBJ1-6; D ambiguous. Per the germline V gene, CDR1 is SGHTA and CDR2 is FQGNSA. V shed 1 base and J shed 6 bases, with 22 bases lying between them. The CDR3 length is 19 residues. The DNA of the CDR3 is TGTGCCAGCAGCTTAGACGGGGTCAGTAGATTGGTTGCTAATTCACCCCTCCACTTT. This translates into CASSLDGVSRLVANSPLHF.

The rearrangement joins TRBV7-2 to TRBJ1-5; no reliable D call. Per germline, CDR1 SGHTA and CDR2 FQGNSA. The CDR3 runs 15 residues. V lost 4 bases, J lost 7 bases, and 17 bases lay in between. The CDR3: CASSSVMAPGQPQHF. CDR3 bases: TGTGCCAGCAGCTCCGTCATGGCCCCCGGGCAGCCCCAGCATTTT. Combining the CDR3 with reference TRBV7-2 and TRBJ1-5 gives the whole variable domain GAGVSQSPSNKVTEKGKDVELRCDPISGHTALYWYRQSLGQGLEFLIYFQGNSAPDKSGLPSDRFSAERTGGSVSTLTIQRTQQEDSAVYLCASSSVMAPGQPQHFGDGTRLSIL.

The chain uses TRBV6-1 and TRBJ1-3; D gene unclear. V shed 9 bases and J shed 0 bases, with 9 bases lying between them. Germline values: CDR1 MNHNS, CDR2 SASEGT. The CDR3 is made up of 13 amino acids. CDR3 residues: CASQVSSGNTIYF. The CDR3 DNA reads as TGTGCCAGTCAGGTTTCCTCTGGAAACACCATATATTTT.

The chain carries TRBV4-3 and TRBJ2-1, with a weak D call TRBD2 (5 bases). The CDR3 runs 13 residues. V lost 2 bases and J lost 8, with 10 bases in between. Germline assignment: CDR1 LGHNA and CDR2 YSLEER. CDR3: CASSQFGVYEQFF. The CDR3, as DNA: TGCGCCAGCAGCCAATTCGGGGTCTATGAGCAGTTCTTC.

The count of this clone is one. The J gene is TRBJ2-1, the V gene TRBV27; either TRBD1 or TRBD2 may fit D (5 bases each). Germline CDR1 reads MNHEY; CDR2 reads SMNVEV (reference sequence). The CDR3 extends over 15 amino acids. V was clipped by 5 bases and J by 4 bases, with 15 bases between them. The CDR3 here is CASSPRDGTYNEQFF. CDR3 in DNA: TGTGCCAGCAGTCCCCGGGACGGAACTTACAATGAGCAGTTCTTC.

V usage is TRBV27 and J usage is TRBJ2-7, with D possibly being TRBD1 or TRBD2 (5 bases each). Looked up from germline, CDR1 is MNHEY and CDR2 is SMNVEV (reference sequence). This CDR3 has 14 residues. Deletions cut 3 bases from V and 4 bases from J, with 13 bases between. The CDR3 DNA reads TGTGCCAGCAGTTTTTCGGGGCCCCCTTACGAGCAGTACTTC. It encodes CASSFSGPPYEQYF.

V is TRBV5-1 and J is TRBJ2-2; D is ambiguous. The V end was cut by 4 bases, the J end by 6 bases, with 7 bases between. Germline CDR1 SGHRS, CDR2 YFSETQ. CDR3 length: 12 residues. In nucleotides, the CDR3 is TGCGCCAGCAGCCACTCGGCCGGGGAGCTGTTTTTT. It is translated as CASSHSAGELFF. Using reference TRBV5-1 and TRBJ2-2 for the parts outside the CDR3, the full variable domain is KAGVTQTPRYLIKTRGQQVTLSCSPISGHRSVSWYQQTPGQGLQFLFEYFSETQRNKGNFPGRFSGRQFSNSRSEMNVSTLELGDSALYLCASSHSAGELFFGEGSRLTVL.

This chain connects TRBV5-6 to TRBJ1-4; 8 bases are a match to TRBD1. From germline, CDR1 is SGHDT and CDR2 YYEEEE. The ends lost 6 bases at V and 6 bases at J; junction bases unmatched: 16. The CDR3 consists of 17 residues. CDR3 in DNA: TGTGCCAGCACCTCAAGAGTATCAGGGGGCTGGGATGAAAAACTGTTTTTT. Its protein is CASTSRVSGGWDEKLFF.

V and J are TRBV7-2 and TRBJ1-2, with 9 positions matching TRBD1. Germline V CDR1 and CDR2: SGHTA, FQGNSA. The CDR3 loop spans 16 amino acids. The junction had 10 bases not matched to a gene; V was cut back by 1 base and J by 7 bases. CDR3 sequence reads: CASSLEFGTGSRGYTF. DNA for the CDR3: TGTGCCAGCAGCTTAGAATTCGGGACAGGGTCTCGTGGCTACACCTTC.

The rearrangement joins TRBV7-2 to TRBJ1-1, with 9 positions matching TRBD1. CDR1 SGHTA and CDR2 FQGNSA come from the germline V gene. The length of the CDR3 is 15 residues. V gave up 2 bases and J gave up 4 bases; unmatched junction bases: 5. The CDR3 sequence is CASSLRTGDPTEAFF. DNA of the CDR3: TGTGCCAGCAGCTTACGGACAGGGGATCCCACTGAAGCTTTCTTT.

By sample share, this clone is medium-sized. The V call is TRBV4-3, the J call TRBJ2-1, with 13 bases that match TRBD2. The germline gives CDR1 LGHNA, CDR2 YSLEER. Trimming cost V 5 bases and J 8 bases; bases outside gene matches: 9. The CDR3 contains 16 residues. The DNA of the CDR3 is TGCGCCAGCAGCTCTCGGACTAGCGGGAGTTCCGATGAGCAGTTCTTC. Translated: CASSSRTSGSSDEQFF.

CDR3 nucleotide sequence: TGTGCCAGTCGCAGGATTGCAACTAATGAAAAACTGTTTTTT. This translates into CASRRIATNEKLFF. The chain combines TRBV6-5 with TRBJ1-4; unclear D gene. The CDR3 spans 14 residues. Germline values: CDR1 MNHEY, CDR2 SVGAGI. Trimming cost V 9 bases and J 0 bases, with 11 bases left between them.

This sequence joins TRBV9 and TRBJ1-5; no clear D. The V and J ends lost 0 bases and 7 bases respectively, with 11 bases between them. This CDR3 is built from 14 residues. Germline-derived CDR1 and CDR2 are SGDLS and YYNGEE. CDR3: CASSVDGAAQPQHF. The CDR3 bases are TGTGCCAGCAGCGTAGATGGCGCAGCCCAGCCCCAGCATTTT.

The chain links TRBV6-1 to TRBJ1-6; 7 bases align to TRBD1. Per germline, CDR1 MNHNS and CDR2 SASEGT. The trim removed 2 bases at V and 4 bases at J, leaving 17 bases unmatched. The CDR3 is 20 amino acids. CDR3 in amino acids: CASSETIPGQNRAYNSPLHF. The CDR3 region has the DNA TGTGCCAGCAGTGAAACGATCCCGGGACAGAATCGGGCTTATAATTCACCCCTCCACTTT.

The genes are TRBV30 and TRBJ1-5; weak D call: TRBD1 (6 bases). From germline, CDR1 is GTSNPN and CDR2 SVGIG (reference sequence). CDR3 size: 13 residues. V gave up 2 bases and J gave up 5 bases, with 10 bases separating them. CDR3 region: CAWSPGAHQPQHF. The CDR3 DNA follows: TGTGCCTGGAGTCCGGGGGCGCATCAGCCCCAGCATTTT.

J is TRBJ2-3 and V is TRBV5-1, with TRBD1 matching over 9 bases. CDR1 and CDR2 from the germline V gene are SGHRS and YFSETQ. J was trimmed by 7 bases and V by 4 bases; bases with no gene match: 7. CDR3 length equals 14 residues. CDR3 amino acids: CASSKRDRENTQYF. CDR3 DNA sequence: TGCGCCAGCAGCAAGCGGGACAGGGAAAATACGCAGTATTTT. Together with reference TRBV5-1 and TRBJ2-3, the CDR3 gives the full variable domain: KAGVTQTPRYLIKTRGQQVTLSCSPISGHRSVSWYQQTPGQGLQFLFEYFSETQRNKGNFPGRFSGRQFSNSRSEMNVSTLELGDSALYLCASSKRDRENTQYFGPGTRLTVL.

This rearrangement joins TRBV4-3 to TRBJ1-1, with D unresolved. Looked up from germline, CDR1 is LGHNA and CDR2 is YSLEER. The CDR3 is 13 amino acids. Trimming took off 4 bases at V and 7 bases at J, with 13 bases between the two ends. The CDR3 region has the DNA TGCGCCAGCAGCCTCCTAGGGCGTAGTGAAGCTTTCTTT. Translated: CASSLLGRSEAFF.

This clone is a singleton in its sample. The V gene is TRBV7-2, the J gene TRBJ1-2, with D possibly TRBD1 on 6 matching bases. Trimming pared 5 bases from V and 8 bases from J, leaving 18 bases between. CDR3 length: 14 residues. Germline V lookup: CDR1 SGHTA, CDR2 FQGNSA. The CDR3 reads CASSILLGGSGYTF. In DNA form, the CDR3 reads TGTGCCAGCAGCATCCTATTAGGGGGGTCCGGCTACACCTTC.

In regard to this clone: At one end, the junction sequence differs from germline, possibly due to a read error. The chain employs TRBV7-7 and TRBJ2-1; either TRBD1 or TRBD2 may supply D (5 bases each). Looked up from germline, CDR1 is SSHAT and CDR2 is FNYEAQ (reference sequence). The CDR3 consists of 15 residues. CDR3 region: CASSRGLALYNEQFF. DNA for the CDR3: TGTGCTAGCAGTAGGGGCCTAGCCCTCTACAATGAGCAGTTCTTC.

The chain uses TRBV27 and TRBJ2-1; TRBD2 matches 7 bases. CDR1 and CDR2 (germline): MNHEY, SMNVEV (reference sequence). This CDR3 contains 16 residues. J gave up 7 bases and V 2 bases, and 11 bases lay outside the gene matches. The CDR3 DNA sequence: TGTGCCAGCAGTTTAGGGCCGGGAGGACTCTCGAATGAGCAGTTCTTC. This translates into CASSLGPGGLSNEQFF.

This chain connects TRBV6-1 to TRBJ1-2; unclear D gene. This CDR3 is 14 amino acids long. Trimming cost V 5 bases and J 8 bases, with 18 bases left between them. Looked up from germline, CDR1 is MNHNS and CDR2 is SASEGT. This CDR3 is CASSFREDVKGYTF. CDR3 coding DNA: TGTGCCAGCAGTTTCCGGGAGGACGTGAAAGGCTACACCTTC.

V and J are TRBV7-9 and TRBJ2-1; 7 bases are shared with TRBD2. CDR1 is SEHNR and CDR2 is FQNEAQ in the germline V gene (reference sequence). The V segment lost 5 bases and the J segment 5 bases; nucleotides outside the gene matches: 3. The CDR3 runs to 13 residues. DNA of the CDR3: TGTGCCAGCAGCCGGGACTATCACAATGAGCAGTTCTTC. Amino acids: CASSRDYHNEQFF.

The V gene is TRBV7-8, the J gene TRBJ1-5; D ambiguous. This CDR3 has 15 residues. The germline V and J ends were trimmed by 5 bases and 0 bases, with 11 bases remaining between them. Per the germline V gene, CDR1 is SGHVS and CDR2 is FQNEAQ. In DNA form, the CDR3 reads TGTGCCAGCAGCCCGTACCAAAGTAGCAATCAGCCCCAGCATTTT. It encodes CASSPYQSSNQPQHF.

The chain combines TRBV15 with TRBJ2-1, with 14 bases lining up with TRBD2. The CDR3 loop spans 17 amino acids. Germline V CDR1 and CDR2: LNHNV, YYDKDF (reference sequence). V was clipped by 5 bases and J by 3 bases; unmatched bases: 6. The CDR3 spells CATSRGLAGAGYNEQFF. The CDR3, as DNA: TGTGCCACCAGCCGGGGACTAGCGGGAGCAGGCTACAATGAGCAGTTCTTC.

The rearrangement uses TRBV7-2 and TRBJ2-5; D is perhaps TRBD1 or TRBD2 (5 bases each). The CDR3 totals 16 residues. CDR1 is SGHTA and CDR2 is FQGNSA in the germline V gene. V dropped 3 bases and J dropped 5 bases, with 19 bases sitting between them. The DNA of the CDR3 is TGTGCCAGCAGCTTGGGGGACCGGCCGGGTAGGGAGACCCAGTACTTC. Translation: CASSLGDRPGRETQYF.

V gene TRBV14 combines with J gene TRBJ2-5, with D unclear. Germline loops: CDR1 SGHDN, CDR2 FVKESK. V lost 0 bases and J lost 14, with 16 bases in between. The CDR3 has 13 residues. The CDR3, as DNA: TGTGCCAGCAGCCAAGATCTTGGTCGGACCCTCTACTTC. As protein: CASSQDLGRTLYF.

The chain carries TRBV7-6 and TRBJ2-1, with D unclear. This CDR3 has 11 amino acids. Germline V lookup: CDR1 SGHVS, CDR2 FNYEAQ. V lost 9 bases and J 6 bases, leaving 9 bases between the germline ends. CDR3 bases: TGTGCCAGTCGCCAGGCCAATGAGCAGTTCTTC. Translating gives CASRQANEQFF.